The 9 T cell receptor beta chains in this list originate from one sample, sequenced in a study of T cells after yellow fever vaccination. TCRdb redid the calling of the 5' RACE reads with MiXCR, one entry per CDR3 protein. The sample lists about 240,000 distinct CDR3 sequences, about 3.9% seen once, with around a fifth in the top ten. Source: PBMCs, taken 15 days after the yellow fever booster vaccination. These receptors all come from a man between 18 and 35 years old who received the YFV17D yellow fever vaccine.

This clonotype was recorded many times. The chain recombines TRBV7-8 with TRBJ1-5; no clear D gene. V gave up 1 base and J gave up 1 base, with 8 bases separating them. The CDR3 extends over 15 amino acids. CDR1 and CDR2 (germline): SGHVS, FQNEAQ. The CDR3 loop reads CASSLVGISNQPQHF. CDR3 DNA: TGTGCCAGCAGCTTAGTCGGGATCAGCAATCAGCCCCAGCATTTT.

The sample holds many counts of this clonotype. V gene TRBV29-1 combines with J gene TRBJ1-5; 9 bases map to TRBD1. The CDR3 runs 13 residues. The germline gives CDR1 SQVTM, CDR2 ANQGSEA. V was clipped by 5 bases and J by 7 bases; unmatched bases: 6. CDR3 sequence: CSVSDRGSQPQHF. The CDR3, as DNA: TGCAGCGTTTCAGACAGGGGGAGCCAGCCCCAGCATTTT. Filled out from reference TRBV29-1 and TRBJ1-5, the complete variable domain reads SAVISQKPSRDICQRGTSLTIQCQVDSQVTMMFWYRQQPGQSLTLIATANQGSEATYESGFVIDKFPISRPNLTFSTLTVSNMSPEDSSIYLCSVSDRGSQPQHFGDGTRLSIL.

This clonotype was seen at least ten times. This rearrangement joins TRBV12-3 or TRBV12-4 to TRBJ1-1, with 8 bases fitting TRBD1. V trimming: 6 bases; J trimming: 6 bases; junction bases outside the gene matches: 9. The CDR3 runs to 14 residues. For the CDR3, the DNA is TGTGCCAGCAGAGGACAGGGCCTGGGGTCTGAAGCTTTCTTT. This translates into CASRGQGLGSEAFF.

This clonotype was observed many times. This rearrangement joins TRBV20-1 to TRBJ2-3; the D gene is possibly TRBD1 (6 bases). The CDR3 is made up of 15 amino acids. V lost 1 base, J lost 5 bases, and 16 bases lay in between. Germline loops: CDR1 DFQATT, CDR2 SNEGSKA (reference sequence). The CDR3 DNA reads TGCAGTGCTAGAGGTCTCCCGGGACACCTAGATACGCAGTATTTT. Its protein is CSARGLPGHLDTQYF.

In its sample, this clonotype was seen many times. V gene TRBV4-1 combines with J gene TRBJ1-4; TRBD1 is a possible D gene (6 bases). This CDR3 spans 15 amino acids. The germline V and J ends were trimmed by 1 base and 7 bases, with 13 bases remaining between them. Germline V gene sequence: CDR1 MGHRA, CDR2 YSYEKL. The CDR3 region is CASSQGTAGGEKLFF. CDR3 coding DNA: TGCGCCAGCAGCCAAGGGACAGCTGGGGGTGAAAAACTGTTTTTT.

This clonotype was counted many times. V and J are TRBV20-1 and TRBJ2-1, with 7 bases lining up with TRBD2. The CDR3 runs 13 residues. V shed 5 bases and J 1 base; nucleotides not matched to a gene: 2. The germline V gene has CDR1 DFQATT and CDR2 SNEGSKA (reference sequence). The CDR3 spells CSASSGSYNEQFF. The CDR3 coding sequence is TGCAGTGCTTCTAGCGGTTCCTACAATGAGCAGTTCTTC.

Many counts were recorded for this clonotype. V and J are TRBV11-2 and TRBJ2-1; 8 nucleotides agree with TRBD1. Germline V gene lookup returns CDR1 SGHAT and CDR2 FQNNGV. The length of the CDR3 is 15 residues. Trimming took 2 bases from V and 3 from J; bases not matched to a gene: 3. The CDR3 region is CASSLRQGNYNEQFF. The CDR3 DNA is TGTGCCAGCAGCTTACGACAGGGGAACTACAATGAGCAGTTCTTC.

The table lists this clonotype with many counts. The chain links TRBV7-2 to TRBJ2-3, with no clear D. This CDR3 comprises 17 residues. Germline V gene data show CDR1 as SGHTA and CDR2 as FQGNSA. V lost 2 bases and J 6 bases, leaving 21 bases between the germline ends. The CDR3 DNA reads as TGTGCCAGCAGCTTACGCCCCCTAACCCTTCGGTCCGATACGCAGTATTTT. Protein product: CASSLRPLTLRSDTQYF.

The J gene is TRBJ2-1, the V gene TRBV11-2; possible D gene TRBD1, 6 bases. Germline lookup yields CDR1 SGHAT and CDR2 FQNNGV. This CDR3 region has 16 residues. V was cut by 6 bases and J by 4 bases, with 19 bases left in between. CDR3 coding DNA: TGTGCCAGCAGGCCACCCGGGACATCGTTATACAATGAGCAGTTCTTC. Translating gives CASRPPGTSLYNEQFF. Full variable domain (missing parts from reference TRBV11-2 and TRBJ2-1): EAGVAQSPRYKIIEKRQSVAFWCNPISGHATLYWYQQILGQGPKLLIQFQNNGVVDDSQLPKDRFSAERLKGVDSTLKIQPAKLEDSAVYLCASRPPGTSLYNEQFFGPGTRLTVL.